This T cell receptor (beta chain) was identified during a study of blood T cell repertoires in COVID-19. About the research overall: Acute and convalescent COVID-19 specimens originated in the United States, Italy and Spain.

Study processing details: Amplified reference gene primers provided the basis for estimating nucleated cell counts. Using immunoSEQ multiplex PCR, the repertoire was profiled, and TCRdb retains in-frame clones only, with some absent. That table furnishes V, J and clone size, whereas the DNA furnished D and trimming. The sample yields roughly 87,000 clones, 70% to 90% seen once. V was shortened by 2 bases and J by 10 bases, with 6 bases between the two germline ends. CDR3 length: 11 residues. The germline CDR1 and CDR2 sequences are MDHEN and SYDVKM. Recruited during active infection, patients (from Seattle) were subsequently followed longitudinally.

Material: peripheral blood. This TCR came from a woman at least 80 years old with COVID-19, enrolled during active disease. The chain is built from TRBV28 and TRBJ2-1; D not certain. CDR3 protein: CASSLIREQFF. In nucleotides, the CDR3 is TGTGCCAGCAGTTTAATCCGGGAGCAGTTCTTC.